The clone carrying this T cell receptor (beta chain) was counted only a few times. Its antigen is undetermined. Germline is not matched at one junction end, which may reflect a read error. Sample time point: newly diagnosed GD, antithyroid drugs for less than 3 months. Following extraction of RNA from PBMCs, that RNA was used to make the TCR library. Germline V gene lookup returns CDR1 MNHEY and CDR2 SMNVEV (reference sequence). This CDR3 has 12 amino acids. The data were obtained in a study of regulatory T cells in long-lasting Graves disease. Background on the study: Less than 3 months of antithyroid drugs had been taken by newly diagnosed Graves' patients.

Building of the TCR beta libraries involved iRepertoire HTBI primers and Arm-PCR of CDR3 regions. A single record per CDR3 protein comes from TCRdb applying MiXCR to the multiplex PCR reads. The repertoire has about 540,000 distinct CDR3 sequences, 13% of them found once; the top ten carry roughly 10%. Findings and caveats of the study: Persistent patients shared more public clonotypes (approximately 2,900) than new patients (more than 900).

The same data also contributed to another study, on T cells in Graves' hyperthyroidism and ophthalmopathy. That work contributes: When the TCR CDR3 underwent first-round RT-PCR, the HTBI primer set was used.

The sequencing here drew on peripheral blood mononuclear cells (PBMCs), taken at new diagnosis, from a patient treated with antithyroid drugs. This receptor was identified in a man under 40 with Graves disease. V usage is TRBV27 and J usage is TRBJ1-1; TRBD1 matches at 9 bases. DNA of the CDR3: TGTGCCAGCAGCCCAAGGACAGGGGCGACCCAATTT. The encoded protein is CASSPRTGATQF.